The clone carrying this T cell receptor beta chain was counted many times. Its antigen is unknown. This sample is drawn from a study of molecular identifiers for immune sequencing clone quantification. Study-level results: Clones above 20 RNA copies held over 97% of effector molecules, under 1% in naive cells.

There are 14 residues in the CDR3. Trimming pared 3 bases from V and 8 bases from J, leaving 16 bases between. Looked up from germline, CDR1 is LGHNA and CDR2 is YSLEER. MiXCR was run by TCRdb on the PCR reads, yielding one entry per CDR3 protein. The sample has about 65,000 distinct CDR3 sequences, less than 20% seen once. In the sort, naive CD8 T cells were defined as CD8+CD4-CCR7+CD45RA+. This chain uses TRBV4-3 with TRBJ1-1; tentative D call: TRBD1 (5 bases). Sequencing was performed on naive CD8+ T cells from blood, with Jurkat cell RNA spiked in. Indicated subset: FACS-sorted CD8+CD4-CCR7+CD45RA+ naive T cells. This sequence was found in a human donor in good health. Some libraries in this study had Jurkat cell RNA spiked in. The CDR3 reads CASSHSRTRLEAFF. The CDR3 region has the DNA TGCGCCAGCAGCCACTCAAGGACAAGATTAGAAGCTTTCTTT.